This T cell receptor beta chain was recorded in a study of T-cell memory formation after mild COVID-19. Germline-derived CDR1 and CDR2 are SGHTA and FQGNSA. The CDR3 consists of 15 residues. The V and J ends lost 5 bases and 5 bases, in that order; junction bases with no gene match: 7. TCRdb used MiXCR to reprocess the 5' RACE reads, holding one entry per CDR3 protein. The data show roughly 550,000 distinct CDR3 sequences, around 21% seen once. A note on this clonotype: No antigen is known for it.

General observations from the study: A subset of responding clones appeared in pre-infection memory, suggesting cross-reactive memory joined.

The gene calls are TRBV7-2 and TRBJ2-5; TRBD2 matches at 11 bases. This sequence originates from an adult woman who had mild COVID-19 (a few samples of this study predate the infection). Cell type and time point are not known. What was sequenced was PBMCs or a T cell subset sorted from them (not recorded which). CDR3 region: CASSGSGGAFETQYF. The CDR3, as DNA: TGTGCCAGCAGCGGTAGCGGGGGGGCCTTTGAGACCCAGTACTTC.